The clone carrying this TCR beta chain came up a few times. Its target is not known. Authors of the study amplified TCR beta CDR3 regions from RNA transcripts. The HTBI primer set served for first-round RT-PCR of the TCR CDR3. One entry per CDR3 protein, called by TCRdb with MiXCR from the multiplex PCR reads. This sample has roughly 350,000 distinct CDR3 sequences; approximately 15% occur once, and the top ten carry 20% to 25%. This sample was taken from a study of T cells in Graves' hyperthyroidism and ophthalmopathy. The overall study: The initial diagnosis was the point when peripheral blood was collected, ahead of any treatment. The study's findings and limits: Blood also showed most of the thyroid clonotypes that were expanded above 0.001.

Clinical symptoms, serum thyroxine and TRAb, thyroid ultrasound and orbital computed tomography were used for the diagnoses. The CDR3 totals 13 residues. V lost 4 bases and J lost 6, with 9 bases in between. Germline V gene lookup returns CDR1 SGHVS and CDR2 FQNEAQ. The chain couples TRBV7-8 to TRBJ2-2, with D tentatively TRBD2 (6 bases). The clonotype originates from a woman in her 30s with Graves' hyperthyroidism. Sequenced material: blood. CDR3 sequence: CASSSGGAGELFF. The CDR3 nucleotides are TGTGCCAGCAGCTCAGGAGGGGCCGGGGAGCTGTTTTTT.